This T cell receptor beta chain was recovered during a study of T cell responses to AZD1222 COVID-19 vaccine. Findings and limits, study-wide: Only a handful of AZD1222 recipients tested seropositive at baseline. Females made up more of the donors, who were largely white British, and clonal diversity may have come out too low.

J gave up 4 bases and V 4 bases, and 10 bases lay outside the gene matches. Germline CDR1 is SGHAT and CDR2 is FQNNGV. The CDR3 contains 17 residues. Sequencing was performed with immunoSEQ multiplex PCR; in TCRdb, only in-frame clones are kept and a portion is missing. The sample lists about 39,000 clones, around 90% occurring once. This clone was seen a few times. The target antigen is unknown. The sequencing here drew on peripheral blood, taken 28 days after the second dose of the MenACWY control vaccine. The chain employs TRBV11-2 and TRBJ2-2, with 9 positions matching TRBD1. This receptor was obtained from an adult who received the MenACWY meningococcal vaccine as a control. The CDR3: CASSSPKDRGVTGELFF. CDR3 nucleotide sequence: TGTGCCAGCAGCTCCCCAAAGGACAGGGGAGTCACCGGGGAGCTGTTTTTT.